The 14 T cell receptor beta chains reported below all come from one sample, sequenced in a study of T cell responses to AZD1222 COVID-19 vaccine. Sequencing used immunoSEQ multiplex PCR; TCRdb keeps in-frame clones, though not all of them. The repertoire consists of about 170,000 clones, with about nine tenths occurring once and the leading ten covering 1.6%. This sample comprised peripheral blood, obtained on day 0 of AZD1222 vaccination. The receptor set was obtained from an adult in good health.

The chain links TRBV24-1 to TRBJ2-3; tentative D call: TRBD1 (6 bases). The CDR3 totals 15 residues. The V gene lost 10 bases and the J gene lost 1 base, with 17 bases spanning the gap. Germline CDR1 KGHDR, CDR2 SFDVKD. CDR3 protein: CATSDGGAGTDTQYF. CDR3 sequence (DNA): TGTGCCACTTCGGATGGGGGCGCAGGCACAGATACGCAGTATTTT.

This rearrangement joins TRBV4-1 to TRBJ2-5; 8 bases are shared with TRBD2. This CDR3 is built from 15 residues. V lost 4 bases and J lost 4; bases outside the gene matches: 8. Germline CDR1 and CDR2: MGHRA and YSYEKL. The CDR3 region is CASSLTIGLAETQYF. CDR3 sequence (DNA): TGCGCCAGCAGCCTGACGATCGGACTAGCAGAGACCCAGTACTTC.

The chain is built from TRBV9 and TRBJ2-2, with D maybe TRBD2 (6 bases). The ends were cut back, 4 bases at V and 2 bases at J, with 15 bases in the middle. This CDR3 is 16 amino acids long. The germline CDR1 and CDR2 sequences are SGDLS and YYNGEE. The CDR3 DNA is TGTGCCAGCAGCCCCCTGGGGGGTCCTAACACCGGGGAGCTGTTTTTT. As protein: CASSPLGGPNTGELFF.

The chain joins TRBV7-2 to TRBJ1-4; TRBD1 might be the D (5 bases). The CDR3 extends over 15 amino acids. V was trimmed by 6 bases and J by 5 bases, leaving 16 bases between them. CDR1 SGHTA and CDR2 FQGNSA come from the germline V gene. The CDR3 DNA is TGTGCCAGCAGTCCTTCCGGGACGGAGAATGAAAAACTGTTTTTT. Translated: CASSPSGTENEKLFF. The entire variable domain, with the rest obtained from reference TRBV7-2 and TRBJ1-4, is as follows: GAGVSQSPSNKVTEKGKDVELRCDPISGHTALYWYRQSLGQGLEFLIYFQGNSAPDKSGLPSDRFSAERTGGSVSTLTIQRTQQEDSAVYLCASSPSGTENEKLFFGSGTQLSVL.

The chain links TRBV6-1 to TRBJ1-3; D may be TRBD1 (5 bases). V was trimmed by 2 bases and J by 4 bases, leaving 15 bases between them. CDR1 and CDR2 from the germline V gene are MNHNS and SASEGT. CDR3 size: 16 residues. CDR3 in amino acids: CASSEKSGRTGNTIYF. The CDR3 DNA is TGTGCCAGCAGTGAAAAGTCGGGACGCACCGGAAACACCATATATTTT.

The chain joins TRBV7-2 to TRBJ2-7; 10 bases are a match to TRBD1. Germline trimming cut 5 bases from V and 8 bases from J; bases unmatched to any gene: 24. CDR1 is SGHTA, CDR2 FQGNSA, per germline. This CDR3 contains 19 residues. In DNA, the CDR3 is TGTGCCAGCAGCCCAGGAGGGACAGGGGTCATCGGCGCTGCGGGTAAGCAGTACTTC. Protein sequence: CASSPGGTGVIGAAGKQYF.

The V and J genes are TRBV7-2 and TRBJ2-7; 10 nucleotides match TRBD2. The CDR3 length is 15 residues. After removal of 5 bases from V and 4 bases from J, the junction contained 8 bases not matched to a gene. Germline-derived CDR1 and CDR2 are SGHTA and FQGNSA. The CDR3 is CASSLSGGSNYEQYF. In DNA, the CDR3 is TGTGCCAGCAGCCTTAGCGGGGGGTCGAATTACGAGCAGTACTTC.

The J gene is TRBJ2-7, the V gene TRBV4-1, with a tentative D call TRBD2 (6 bases). Germline V CDR1 and CDR2: MGHRA, YSYEKL. The germline V and J ends were trimmed by 0 bases and 3 bases, with 15 bases remaining between them. The CDR3 loop spans 16 amino acids. The CDR3 is CASSQEAGRVNYEQYF. Written as DNA, the CDR3 is TGCGCCAGCAGCCAAGAAGCGGGCAGGGTGAACTACGAGCAGTACTTC.

V is TRBV20-1 and J is TRBJ1-2; 7 nucleotides align to TRBD1. The CDR3 consists of 15 residues. CDR1 and CDR2 from the germline V gene are DFQATT and SNEGSKA (reference sequence). Germline trimming cut 3 bases from V and 2 bases from J; bases unmatched to any gene: 9. The DNA for the CDR3 is TGCAGTGCTAGTCTAAGACAGGGTCTAAACTATGGCTACACCTTC. Translating gives CSASLRQGLNYGYTF.

The genes are TRBV5-8 and TRBJ2-1, with D hard to call. This CDR3 is built from 14 residues. V lost 5 bases to trimming and J lost 4 bases, with 13 bases between them. In germline, CDR1 is SGHTS, CDR2 YDEGEE. Here the CDR3 reads CASRGYGEYNEQFF. The CDR3 DNA sequence: TGTGCCAGCAGGGGATACGGAGAATACAATGAGCAGTTCTTC.

The rearrangement links TRBV11-2 to TRBJ1-1, with D tentatively TRBD1 (5 bases). The CDR3 totals 14 residues. V was shortened by 5 bases and J by 12 bases, with 22 bases between the two germline ends. Per the germline V gene, CDR1 is SGHAT and CDR2 is FQNNGV. The DNA of the CDR3 is TGTGCCAGCAGCCTGATAACAGGTTTTGGGCCGACTTTCTTT. Encoded protein: CASSLITGFGPTFF.

Points on this clone: This CDR3 is missing its conserved last phenylalanine or tryptophan, likely due to a read error. It is unclear where the CDR3 begins or ends on the DNA, so no DNA is shown, and the CDR3 is as TCRdb lists it. The rearrangement joins TRBV7-2 to TRBJ2-7; the D segment call TRBD2 is taken from the table without a DNA check. The CDR3 contains 12 residues when both ends are counted. CDR1 is SGHTA and CDR2 is FQGNSA in the germline V gene. The CDR3: CASSLVCMSGGY.

The chain uses TRBV14 and TRBJ2-1; 9 nucleotides agree with TRBD2. CDR3 length: 15 residues. V dropped 4 bases and J dropped 7; count of bases not matched to a gene: 8. Germline CDR1 SGHDN, CDR2 FVKESK. DNA for the CDR3: TGTGCCAGCAGCCGCAACGTCCTAGCGGGGAATGAGCAGTTCTTC. It codes for CASSRNVLAGNEQFF.

The chain joins TRBV5-8 to TRBJ1-2; 7 bases match TRBD1. The CDR3 loop spans 15 amino acids. The V segment lost 4 bases and the J segment 4 bases; nucleotides outside the gene matches: 10. Germline CDR1 and CDR2: SGHTS and YDEGEE. The CDR3 nucleotides are TGTGCCAGCAGCCCCGGGACAGCGATCTTCTATGGCTACACCTTC. This sequence encodes CASSPGTAIFYGYTF.